These T cell receptor beta chains were read from a single sample in a study of graft-versus-host responses after intestinal transplantation. The protocol was immunoSEQ multiplex PCR, while the TCRdb copy is restricted to in-frame clones and leaves out a portion. This sample yields some 4,000 clones, of which 60% to 85% are seen a single time; 6.5% to 7.5% belongs to the top ten. The specimen comprised ileum tissue, sampled 105 days after intestinal transplantation. These receptors all stem from a human patient who received an intestinal transplant, so some T cells may come from the graft donor. Each CDR3 is given with its conserved first and last residue. The D gene is left open where the match is weak. Part of the rows lack a size; the others show once, few, many or a class for expanded clones.

d_call | j_call | clone_size | v_call | cdr3_nt | cdr3_aa
. | TRBJ2-1 | . | TRBV6-4 | TGTGCCAGCAGTGACGGGTTAGCGCAGTTCTTC | CASSDGLAQFF
. | TRBJ2-3 | . | TRBV5-4 | TGTGCCAGCAGCTATGCAGAGGGGTTTAGCACAGATACGCAGTATTTT | CASSYAEGFSTDTQYF
. | TRBJ1-1 | . | TRBV4-2 | TGTGCCAGCAGCCAAGATTACACCTTTCGCAACCGACAAGCTTTCTTT | CASSQDYTFRNRQAFF
. | TRBJ2-2 | . | TRBV21-1 | TGTGCCAGCAGCAACGGACTAGCGGGGGCCGGCGGGGAGCTGTTTTTT | CASSNGLAGAGGELFF
. | TRBJ2-7 | . | TRBV7-2 | TGTGCCAGCAGCTTGACTAGCTCCTACGAGCAGTACTTC | CASSLTSSYEQYF
. | TRBJ1-1 | . | TRBV7-9 | TGTGCCAGCAGGGACAGCATGAACACTGAAGCTTTCTTT | CASRDSMNTEAFF
. | TRBJ2-5 | . | TRBV18 | TGTGCCAGCTCACCACCGACGGAGGAGACCCAGTACTTC | CASSPPTEETQYF
TRBD2 | TRBJ2-2 | . | TRBV5-4 | TGTGCCAGCAGACAAGGACTAGCGGGAGGGAACACCGGGGAGCTGTTTTTT | CASRQGLAGGNTGELFF
. | TRBJ1-2 | . | TRBV5-1 | TGCGCCAGCAGCTTGGAAGGGGCGTTATATGGCTACACCTTC | CASSLEGALYGYTF
. | TRBJ2-3 | . | TRBV7-9 | TGTGCCTTCTGGAGGGCTTCAAGCACAGATACGCAGTATTTT | CAFWRASSTDTQYF
. | TRBJ1-2 | . | TRBV28 | TGTGCCAGCGAGCTGGGAACGGGCTATGGCTACACCTTC | CASELGTGYGYTF
. | TRBJ2-3 | . | TRBV5-1 | TGCGCCAGCAGCCTTGGACTCCCCTGGGAAACAGATACGCAGTATTTT | CASSLGLPWETDTQYF
TRBD1 | TRBJ2-7 | . | TRBV9 | TGTGCCAGCAGTAGAACAGGGGGAAGGGCCTACGAGCAGTACTTC | CASSRTGGRAYEQYF
. | TRBJ2-4 | . | TRBV10-1 | TGCGCCAGCAGTGAGTCCGAAGCTAGGTTGCCCAAAAACATTCAGTACTTC | CASSESEARLPKNIQYF
. | TRBJ2-1 | . | TRBV19 | TGTGCCAGTAGCCCAGCGAGGGGGGGCTACAATGAGCAGTTCTTC | CASSPARGGYNEQFF
. | TRBJ1-1 | few | TRBV6-5 | TGTGCCAGCACGCGGGACACTGAAGCTTTCTTT | CASTRDTEAFF
. | TRBJ1-1 | . | TRBV21-1 | TGTGCCAGCAGCCCCCTAAAAGTGAAAGCTTTCTTT | CASSPLKVKAFF
TRBD2 | TRBJ2-1 | . | TRBV10-1 | TGCGCCAGCAGTGAGACTAGCGGGAGGGCCGGGGATGAGCAGTTCTTC | CASSETSGRAGDEQFF